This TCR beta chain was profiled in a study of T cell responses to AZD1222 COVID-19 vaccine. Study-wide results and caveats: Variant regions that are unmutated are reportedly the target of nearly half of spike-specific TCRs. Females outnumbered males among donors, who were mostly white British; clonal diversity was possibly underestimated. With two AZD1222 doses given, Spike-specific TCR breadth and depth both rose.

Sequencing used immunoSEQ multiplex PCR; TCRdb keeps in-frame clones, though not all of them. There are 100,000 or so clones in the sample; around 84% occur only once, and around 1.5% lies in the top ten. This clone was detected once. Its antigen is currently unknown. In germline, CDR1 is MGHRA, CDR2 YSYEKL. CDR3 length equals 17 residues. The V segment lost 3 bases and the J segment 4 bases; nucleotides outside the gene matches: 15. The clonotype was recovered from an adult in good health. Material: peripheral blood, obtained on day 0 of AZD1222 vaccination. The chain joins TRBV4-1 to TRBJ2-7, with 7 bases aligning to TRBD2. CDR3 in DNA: TGCGCCAGCAGCCATGGGGCGGGGGAGCTCAGGGCTTACGAGCAGTACTTC. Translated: CASSHGAGELRAYEQYF.